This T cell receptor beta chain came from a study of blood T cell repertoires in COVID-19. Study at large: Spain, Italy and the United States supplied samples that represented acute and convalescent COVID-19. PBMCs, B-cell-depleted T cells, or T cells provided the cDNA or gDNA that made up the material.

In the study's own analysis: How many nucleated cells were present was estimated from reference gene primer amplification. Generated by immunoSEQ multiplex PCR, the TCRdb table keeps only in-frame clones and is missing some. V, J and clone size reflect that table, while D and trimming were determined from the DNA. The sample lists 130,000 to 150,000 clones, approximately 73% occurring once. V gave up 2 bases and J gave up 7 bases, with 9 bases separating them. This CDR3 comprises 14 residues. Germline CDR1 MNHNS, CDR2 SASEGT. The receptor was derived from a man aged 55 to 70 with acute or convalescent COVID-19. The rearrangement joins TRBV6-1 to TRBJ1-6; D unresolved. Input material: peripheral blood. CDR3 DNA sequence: TGTGCCAGCAGTGAATGGGAGGAGAATTCACCCCTCCACTTT. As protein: CASSEWEENSPLHF.